Listed below are T cell receptor beta chains from one sample, sequenced in a study of neurological immune-mediated disorders. TCRdb re-called the 5' RACE reads with MiXCR, one entry per CDR3 protein. Of 65,000 to 80,000 distinct CDR3 sequences in the sample, 4.5% to 5.5% were seen once. The source material was PBMCs. These receptors came from a woman aged 70 to 79 with multiple sclerosis. Both conserved end residues are part of each CDR3. A D gene is named only where the DNA matches it firmly. Rows give clone size only sometimes, using once, few, many, or a class for an expanded clone.

TRBV12-3/TRBV12-4	TRBJ2-1	many	.	TGTGCCAGCAGGCCCAGCGCGGCGAATGAGCAGTTCTTC	CASRPSAANEQFF
TRBV6-2/TRBV6-3	TRBJ2-5	many	.	TGTGCCAGCAGTTATCGGACAGTGCTAGAAGAGACCCAGTACTTC	CASSYRTVLEETQYF
TRBV14	TRBJ2-7	many	.	TGTGCCAGCAGCCTACTAGTGTTTTACGAGCAGTACTTC	CASSLLVFYEQYF
TRBV6-1	TRBJ1-2	many	TRBD1	TGTGCCAGCATCCCTCCCGGGACAGGGGGACCGGGCTACACCTTC	CASIPPGTGGPGYTF
TRBV27	TRBJ1-1	many	.	TGTGCCAGCAGTTTGACAGTGAACACTGAAGCTTTCTTT	CASSLTVNTEAFF
TRBV13	TRBJ2-7	many	.	TGTGCCAGCAGCGTAGCTAGAGGTGAGCAGTACTTC	CASSVARGEQYF
TRBV20-1	TRBJ2-2	many	.	TGCAGTGCTATACAGGGAGATACCGGGGAGCTGTTTTTT	CSAIQGDTGELFF
TRBV5-1	TRBJ2-5	many	.	TGCGCCAGCAGCCCCGGGAGCCAAGAGACCCAGTACTTC	CASSPGSQETQYF
TRBV27	TRBJ1-5	many	.	TGTGCCAGCGGGAGGTGGGGGGATAGCAATCAGCCCCAGCATTTT	CASGRWGDSNQPQHF
TRBV6-2/TRBV6-3	TRBJ2-7	many	.	TGTGCCAGCAGTTACGAGAAATCCGGGAGTCGGACCTACGAGCAGTACTTC	CASSYEKSGSRTYEQYF
TRBV30	TRBJ1-6	.	.	TGTGCCTGGAAAGAACAGGTTTTTTATTCACCCCTCCACTTT	CAWKEQVFYSPLHF
TRBV18	TRBJ1-1	.	.	TGTGCCAGCTCACACGATGAAAAGAGGAACACTGAAGCTTTCTTT	CASSHDEKRNTEAFF
TRBV10-3	TRBJ1-5	.	TRBD1	TGTGCCATCAGTGAGTCGCGGACAGGGGGCGGACAGCCCCAGCATTTT	CAISESRTGGGQPQHF
TRBV20-1	TRBJ2-3	many	TRBD1	TGCAGTGGAAAGGACAGGGTTGGCGTAGATACGCAGTATTTT	CSGKDRVGVDTQYF
TRBV20-1	TRBJ2-4	many	TRBD2	TGCAGTGCTAGAGGGGGGACTAGTATTGGAAAAAACATTCAGTACTTC	CSARGGTSIGKNIQYF
TRBV27	TRBJ2-1	many	.	TGTGCCAGCAGTTTCCCAGGGGTCAATGAGCAGTTCTTC	CASSFPGVNEQFF
TRBV7-3	TRBJ2-2	many	.	TGTGCCAGCAGCTCCCCGGCGGGCGCGAACACCGGGGAGCTGTTTTTT	CASSSPAGANTGELFF
TRBV20-1	TRBJ2-7	many	.	TGCAGTGCTAGTCGGGGGCGTACCGCGTACGAGCAGTACTTC	CSASRGRTAYEQYF
TRBV14	TRBJ2-3	.	.	TGTGCCAGCAGCCAAGATTTGCCGGGGGTAGATACGCAGTATTTT	CASSQDLPGVDTQYF
TRBV20-1	TRBJ2-1	many	TRBD2	TGCAGTGCAACGTATCTAGCGGGAGGGTCCTACAATGAGCAGTTCTTC	CSATYLAGGSYNEQFF
TRBV12-3/TRBV12-4	TRBJ2-7	many	.	TGTGCCAGCAGTTTTGATAGCTCCTACGAGCAGTACTTC	CASSFDSSYEQYF
TRBV20-1	TRBJ1-2	few	.	TGCAGTGCTAGAGACTACGGACCGAAGGATGGCTACACCTTC	CSARDYGPKDGYTF
TRBV5-1	TRBJ2-1	many	TRBD2	TGCGCCAGCAGCTTGGGGACTAGCGGGAGGCTCCCGCAGGATGAGCAGTTCTTC	CASSLGTSGRLPQDEQFF
TRBV12-3/TRBV12-4	TRBJ2-2	many	.	TGTGCCAGCAGGCAATCCCAGGGTCCCGGGGAGCTGTTTTTT	CASRQSQGPGELFF
TRBV12-3/TRBV12-4	TRBJ2-7	many	TRBD1	TGTGCCAGCAGTCCCACAGGGGGTATGAACGAGCAGTACTTC	CASSPTGGMNEQYF
TRBV7-2	TRBJ1-4	many	TRBD1	TGTGCCAGCAGCGGGGCGGGACAGAGAAATGAAAAACTGTTTTTT	CASSGAGQRNEKLFF
TRBV20-1	TRBJ2-7	many	.	TGCAGTGCCAGGTCCGCGGAGCTTTATTCCTACGAGCAGTACTTC	CSARSAELYSYEQYF
TRBV5-1	TRBJ1-1	many	.	TGCGCCAGCAGATCCACGGGACAACTGAACACTGAAGCTTTCTTT	CASRSTGQLNTEAFF
TRBV5-4	TRBJ2-7	.	.	TGTGCCAGCAGCTTGGGTTGGACGCAGTACTTC	CASSLGWTQYF
TRBV4-3	TRBJ2-7	many	.	TGCGCCAGCAGCCAAGAGACGGGTTACGAGCAGTACTTC	CASSQETGYEQYF
TRBV5-1	TRBJ2-1	.	.	TGCGCCAGCAGCCAGCCGTCCAATGAGCAGTTCTTC	CASSQPSNEQFF
TRBV12-3/TRBV12-4	TRBJ2-3	many	TRBD2	TGTGCCAGCAGTACTGGGACTAGCGGGAGTTACGCAGATACGCAGTATTTT	CASSTGTSGSYADTQYF
TRBV28	TRBJ2-1	many	TRBD2	TGTGCCAGCATCGGAGCGGGAGGAACATACAATGAGCAGTTCTTC	CASIGAGGTYNEQFF
TRBV25-1	TRBJ2-2	many	.	TGTGCCAGCACCCCCGGCGGGACGACCCCCGGGGAGCTGTTTTTT	CASTPGGTTPGELFF
TRBV20-1	TRBJ2-1	many	.	TGCAGTGCTAGTACCGGAGTTGAGCAGTTCTTC	CSASTGVEQFF
TRBV6-5	TRBJ2-1	.	.	TGTGCCAGCACCTCCGGCACAGGTGGATTATTTGAGCAGTTCTTC	CASTSGTGGLFEQFF
TRBV9	TRBJ2-6	many	.	TGTGCCAGCAGCGCGGGCCTAAACACTGGGGCCAACGTCCTGACTTTC	CASSAGLNTGANVLTF
TRBV20-1	TRBJ1-5	many	.	TGCAGTGCTACCAGGGGCCTTTGGAATCAGCCCCAGCATTTT	CSATRGLWNQPQHF
TRBV6-5	TRBJ1-2	many	TRBD1	TGTGCCAGCAGTCAAACAGGGGGCTATGGCTACACCTTC	CASSQTGGYGYTF
TRBV6-4	TRBJ2-1	.	TRBD2	TGTGCCAGCATGGCTAGCGGGGGCAATGAGCAGTTCTTC	CASMASGGNEQFF
TRBV3-1	TRBJ2-7	many	TRBD2	TGTGCCAGCAGCCAACACCCGCGGGAGGGAACCTACGAGCAGTACTTC	CASSQHPREGTYEQYF
TRBV3-1	TRBJ1-2	.	TRBD1	TGTGCCAGCAGCCATACCTCTTACCGGGACAGGGGCTATGGCTACACCTTC	CASSHTSYRDRGYGYTF
TRBV5-1	TRBJ1-1	.	.	TGCGCCAGCAGCGGACACGAAGAAGCTTTCTTT	CASSGHEEAFF
TRBV29-1	TRBJ2-7	few	TRBD2	TGCAGCGTTGAAAGTGAGCGGGGTGGAGAGCAGTACTTC	CSVESERGGEQYF
TRBV20-1	TRBJ1-5	many	.	TGCAGTGCTAGGAACACTCGCAATCAGCCCCAGCATTTT	CSARNTRNQPQHF
TRBV20-1	TRBJ1-5	few	.	TGCAGTGCTTCCAGGGACATAAGCAATCAGCCCCAGCATTTT	CSASRDISNQPQHF
TRBV20-1	TRBJ1-2	many	.	TGCAGTGCTAGAGATAGGCCAGGCCCATACTATGGCTACACCTTC	CSARDRPGPYYGYTF
TRBV20-1	TRBJ1-1	.	.	TGCAGTGCTCATCCCAACAGGGCGGGCACTGAAGCTTTCTTT	CSAHPNRAGTEAFF
TRBV5-1	TRBJ2-1	many	TRBD2	TGCGCCAGCAGCCCACCACTAGCGGGGATTCACAATGAGCAGTTCTTC	CASSPPLAGIHNEQFF
TRBV7-9	TRBJ1-5	many	.	TGTGCCAGCAGCTTAGACAATCAGCCCCAGCATTTT	CASSLDNQPQHF